This entry lists 30 T cell receptor beta chains sequenced from one sample in a study of T cell repertoires in cytomegalovirus infection. TCRdb reprocessed the reads via MiXCR and lists one record per CDR3 protein. The data contain roughly 800,000 distinct CDR3 sequences, 29% of them singletons. The antigens for these receptors are not known. The input for sequencing was cultured CD8+ T cells from PBMCs, taken from culture after CMV antigen stimulation. Receptors were obtained from a human donor in good health (CMV status not recorded). Some clones in this sample may be carry-over from other donors' samples.

This sequence joins TRBV12-3 or TRBV12-4 and TRBJ1-2; unclear D gene. V was cut by 5 bases and J by 4 bases, with 17 bases left in between. This CDR3 is 15 amino acids long. CDR3 in amino acids: CASSPFGRSGYGYTF. The CDR3 DNA is TGTGCCAGCAGTCCGTTTGGACGGTCTGGCTATGGCTACACCTTC.

This clonotype was detected only a few times. V usage is TRBV27 and J usage is TRBJ2-7; 13 bases agree with TRBD2. With V trimmed by 8 bases and J by 7 bases, 20 bases remained unmatched. Germline CDR1 reads MNHEY; CDR2 reads SMNVEV (reference sequence). The CDR3 loop spans 18 amino acids. This CDR3 reads CASANLPWTSGGTGEQYV. The CDR3 DNA reads TGTGCCAGCGCTAATCTCCCCTGGACTAGCGGGGGTACGGGGGAGCAGTACGTC.

A single count supports this clonotype. The chain joins TRBV3-1 to TRBJ2-3; 7 nucleotides align to TRBD2. The junction had 5 bases not matched to a gene; V was cut back by 1 base and J by 1 base. The CDR3 contains 16 residues. Germline lookup yields CDR1 LGHDT and CDR2 YNNKEL (reference sequence). The CDR3 coding sequence is TGTGCCAGCAGCCAAGGGGGGGGTTCACGCACAGATACGCAGTATTTT. Protein sequence: CASSQGGGSRTDTQYF.

This clonotype turned up a few times. CDR3 sequence (DNA): TGTGCCAGCAGTTTGACGACTAGCGGGGTGTACAATGAGCAGTTCTTC. Encoded protein: CASSLTTSGVYNEQFF. The chain carries TRBV27 and TRBJ2-1; 11 nucleotides line up with TRBD2. The CDR3 covers 16 residues. CDR1 is MNHEY and CDR2 is SMNVEV in the germline V gene (reference sequence). V trimming: 3 bases; J trimming: 4 bases; junction bases outside the gene matches: 5.

The rearrangement links TRBV6-2 or TRBV6-3 to TRBJ2-2, with D hard to call. Trimming pared 4 bases from V and 2 bases from J, leaving 23 bases between. Looked up from germline, CDR1 is MNHEY and CDR2 is SVGEGT. This CDR3 has 19 amino acids. The CDR3 sequence: CASSSLTVTMSGNTGELFF. As DNA, the CDR3 is TGTGCCAGCAGTTCCCTTACTGTTACTATGAGTGGAAACACCGGGGAGCTGTTTTTT.

This clonotype was detected a few times. The rearrangement joins TRBV19 to TRBJ2-1; D is perhaps TRBD1 or TRBD2 (6 bases each). Germline V gives CDR1 LNHDA, CDR2 SQIVND (reference sequence). V shed 0 bases and J shed 2 bases, with 14 bases lying between them. There are 17 residues in the CDR3. CDR3 loop: CASSIDSGGQTYNEQFF. CDR3 in DNA: TGTGCCAGTAGTATAGATTCCGGGGGACAAACCTACAATGAGCAGTTCTTC.

This clonotype was observed a few times. The genes are TRBV6-1 and TRBJ2-7, with D possibly called TRBD1 or TRBD2 (5 bases each). The CDR3 extends over 14 amino acids. The V gene's germline CDR1 is MNHNS and CDR2 SASEGT. V was trimmed by 7 bases and J by 4 bases, leaving 17 bases between them. The CDR3 DNA reads TGTGCCAGCAATAGGCCGGGACGTGGGTACGAGCAGTACTTC. Translating gives CASNRPGRGYEQYF.

This clonotype was picked up a small number of times. This chain links TRBV6-6 with TRBJ1-5; the match to TRBD1 covers 9 bases. Per the germline V gene, CDR1 is MNHNY and CDR2 is SVGAGI (reference sequence). Germline trimming cut 4 bases from V and 4 bases from J; bases unmatched to any gene: 5. The CDR3 runs to 15 residues. The chain's CDR3 is CASSFGQGPNQPQHF. The CDR3 DNA is TGTGCCAGCAGTTTCGGACAGGGGCCTAATCAGCCCCAGCATTTT.

The genes are TRBV28 and TRBJ1-6, with no clear D. Per germline, CDR1 MDHEN and CDR2 SYDVKM. Deletions cut 4 bases from V and 3 bases from J, with 16 bases between. The CDR3 totals 17 residues. CDR3 nucleotide sequence: TGTGCCAGCAGTTCGTCTGTCCGCAAGAGCTATAATTCACCCCTCCACTTT. Translating it yields CASSSSVRKSYNSPLHF.

This clonotype was picked up a small number of times. In nucleotides, the CDR3 is TGTGCCAGCACATCAGGGCTACGCACAGATACGCAGTATTTT. Amino acid sequence: CASTSGLRTDTQYF. This chain uses TRBV27 with TRBJ2-3; a weak D match, TRBD1 (5 bases). Trimming left V 7 bases short and J 1 base short, with 12 bases between. This CDR3 is built from 14 residues. Per the germline V gene, CDR1 is MNHEY and CDR2 is SMNVEV (reference sequence).

This clonotype was recorded at least ten times. The rearrangement links TRBV6-1 to TRBJ1-5; D is unresolved. V lost 1 base to trimming and J lost 1 base, with 5 bases between them. The CDR3 sequence is 14 residues long. Per the germline V gene, CDR1 is MNHNS and CDR2 is SASEGT. The CDR3 DNA sequence: TGTGCCAGCAGTGAAGTGCGGAGCAATCAGCCCCAGCATTTT. This encodes CASSEVRSNQPQHF.

In its sample, this clonotype was seen many times. The chain recombines TRBV7-6 with TRBJ1-2; the match to TRBD1 covers 7 bases. V lost 1 base, J lost 6 bases, and 11 bases stayed unmatched. The CDR3 consists of 16 residues. Germline CDR1 SGHVS, CDR2 FNYEAQ. CDR3 sequence reads: CASSLGKAGGRNGYTF. CDR3 bases: TGTGCCAGCAGCTTAGGAAAAGCAGGGGGAAGAAATGGCTACACCTTC.

Only a few counts were recorded for this clonotype. This chain connects TRBV7-9 to TRBJ2-7, with a weak D call TRBD1 (5 bases). CDR1 is SEHNR and CDR2 is FQNEAQ in the germline V gene (reference sequence). The CDR3 runs to 14 residues. The V end lost 5 bases, the J end lost 2 bases, and 13 bases lay between the germline ends. The CDR3 protein is CASSPRTSPYEQYF. CDR3 nucleotides: TGTGCCAGCAGCCCCCGGACATCTCCCTACGAGCAGTACTTC.

The genes are TRBV20-1 and TRBJ2-7; possible D gene TRBD1, 6 bases. The germline V gene has CDR1 DFQATT and CDR2 SNEGSKA (reference sequence). CDR3 length equals 12 residues. V was shortened by 1 base and J by 5 bases, with 9 bases between the two germline ends. In DNA form, the CDR3 reads TGCAGTGCTAGAGCTTCAGGGGACGAGCAGTACTTC. This codes for CSARASGDEQYF.

The gene calls are TRBV2 and TRBJ1-1, with TRBD1 matching 8 bases. In germline, CDR1 is SNHLY, CDR2 FYNNEI. The ends lost 10 bases at V and 3 bases at J; junction bases unmatched: 7. The CDR3 spans 13 residues. The CDR3 is CAIEDRVYTEAFF. The CDR3, as DNA: TGTGCCATCGAGGACAGGGTGTACACTGAAGCTTTCTTT.

The chain uses TRBV11-2 and TRBJ1-1; TRBD1 is a possible D gene (6 bases). The CDR3 sequence is 15 residues long. Germline CDR1 and CDR2: SGHAT and FQNNGV. The ends were cut back, 4 bases at V and 1 base at J, with 13 bases in the middle. Written as DNA, the CDR3 is TGTGCCAGCAGCTCCTTTACAGGGACGAACACTGAAGCTTTCTTT. The encoded protein is CASSSFTGTNTEAFF. Full variable domain (missing parts from reference TRBV11-2 and TRBJ1-1): EAGVAQSPRYKIIEKRQSVAFWCNPISGHATLYWYQQILGQGPKLLIQFQNNGVVDDSQLPKDRFSAERLKGVDSTLKIQPAKLEDSAVYLCASSSFTGTNTEAFFGQGTRLTVV.

The chain has TRBV7-2 and TRBJ1-5; D is undetermined. With 6 bases removed from V and 1 base from J, the gap between germline ends came to 13 bases. Germline CDR1 SGHTA, CDR2 FQGNSA. CDR3 length: 15 residues. The CDR3 loop reads CASRVSSGSNQPQHF. CDR3 nucleotides: TGTGCCAGCAGGGTTTCAAGCGGCAGCAATCAGCCCCAGCATTTT.

The genes are TRBV12-3 or TRBV12-4 and TRBJ2-1; 15 nucleotides line up with TRBD2. With 7 bases clipped from V and 7 bases from J, the junction kept 17 bases outside the gene matches. This CDR3 has 19 amino acids. The CDR3 is CASIIGGLAGGRGENEQFF. CDR3 nucleotide sequence: TGTGCCAGCATCATAGGGGGACTAGCGGGGGGAAGGGGGGAGAATGAGCAGTTCTTC.

In its sample, this clonotype was seen a few times. V gene TRBV27 combines with J gene TRBJ1-5; no reliable D call. This CDR3 region has 14 residues. The germline gives CDR1 MNHEY, CDR2 SMNVEV (reference sequence). V lost 5 bases to trimming and J lost 8 bases, with 16 bases between them. CDR3 DNA: TGTGCCAGCAGTCCCGCCGGAAGGTCAGAGCCCCAGCATTTT. Translated, it gives CASSPAGRSEPQHF.

V usage is TRBV20-1 and J usage is TRBJ1-3, with unresolved D. V was shortened by 5 bases and J by 4 bases, with 15 bases between the two germline ends. This CDR3 is 14 amino acids long. Germline lookup yields CDR1 DFQATT and CDR2 SNEGSKA (reference sequence). CDR3 nucleotides: TGCAGTGCTGCCCCCCTGGGTGCCGGAAACACCATATATTTT. Protein: CSAAPLGAGNTIYF.

With respect to this clonotype: A much more abundant neighbour one base away suggests this may be a read error. This likely comes from a read error, as the CDR3 has no conserved phenylalanine or tryptophan at its end. The chain is built from TRBV11-1 and TRBJ1-5; D may be TRBD1 (5 bases). Germline V gene data show CDR1 as SGHAT and CDR2 as FQDESV (reference sequence). The V end was cut by 5 bases, the J end by 6 bases, with 17 bases between. The CDR3 contains 15 residues. In DNA, the CDR3 is TGTGCCAGCAGCGATGGGACGACTAGAGGTCAGCCCCAGCATTCT. Translated: CASSDGTTRGQPQHS.

This clonotype was picked up many times. The V and J genes are TRBV7-2 and TRBJ1-5, with TRBD1 as a possible D gene (6 bases). Germline V gene sequence: CDR1 SGHTA, CDR2 FQGNSA. This CDR3 comprises 14 residues. Trimming removed 5 bases from V and 0 bases from J, with 8 bases in between. In DNA form, the CDR3 reads TGTGCCAGCAGCGCCAGGGGTAGCAATCAGCCCCAGCATTTT. Residues: CASSARGSNQPQHF.

The gene calls are TRBV10-3 and TRBJ2-7, with 13 bases lining up with TRBD2. CDR1 ENHRY and CDR2 SYGVKD come from the germline V gene. This CDR3 has 18 residues. J was trimmed by 5 bases and V by 3 bases; bases with no gene match: 13. This chain's CDR3 is CAISDPGLAGAALDEQYF. The CDR3, as DNA: TGTGCCATCAGTGACCCTGGACTAGCGGGGGCAGCTTTGGACGAGCAGTACTTC.

As concerns this clonotype: The junction departs from the called germline gene at one end, perhaps through a read error. The rearrangement joins TRBV10-3 to TRBJ2-1, with D uncertain. This CDR3 contains 16 residues. CDR1 is ENHRY and CDR2 is SYGVKD in the germline V gene. As DNA, the CDR3 is TGTGCCGTCAGTGAGCCGGAGCGAAGCTCCTACAATGAGCAGTTCTTC. It is translated as CAVSEPERSSYNEQFF.

V and J are TRBV24-1 and TRBJ2-3; D gene unclear. V shed 0 bases and J shed 3 bases, with 6 bases lying between them. CDR3 length: 14 amino acids. The germline CDR1 and CDR2 sequences are KGHDR and SFDVKD. CDR3 loop: CATSDLAITDTQYF. The CDR3 coding sequence is TGTGCCACCAGTGATTTGGCTATTACAGATACGCAGTATTTT.

The genes are TRBV7-8 and TRBJ2-1, with D perhaps TRBD2 (6 bases). The CDR3 runs to 16 residues. Trimming shortened V by 7 bases and J by 2 bases, and 18 bases separated the two germline ends. Germline V CDR1 and CDR2: SGHVS, FQNEAQ. This CDR3 reads CASTSTGVPTYNEQFF. The CDR3 region has the DNA TGTGCCAGCACCTCGACGGGGGTCCCAACCTACAATGAGCAGTTCTTC.

The chain employs TRBV3-1 and TRBJ1-1; 8 bases match TRBD1. From germline, CDR1 is LGHDT and CDR2 YNNKEL (reference sequence). V lost 3 bases, J lost 5 bases, and 8 bases stayed unmatched. This CDR3 comprises 15 residues. CDR3 protein: CASSQLDRGFTEAFF. The CDR3 nucleotides are TGTGCCAGCAGCCAGTTAGACAGGGGTTTTACTGAAGCTTTCTTT. Full variable domain (outside the CDR3, taken from reference TRBV3-1 and TRBJ1-1): DTAVSQTPKYLVTQMGNDKSIKCEQNLGHDTMYWYKQDSKKFLKIMFSYNNKELIINETVPNRFSPKSPDKAHLNLHINSLELGDSAVYFCASSQLDRGFTEAFFGQGTRLTVV.

The genes are TRBV6-5 and TRBJ1-1, with D hard to call. V lost 4 bases to trimming and J lost 3 bases, with 12 bases between them. This CDR3 is built from 14 residues. The V gene's germline CDR1 is MNHEY and CDR2 SVGAGI. This CDR3 is CASSFQQIDTEAFF. As DNA, the CDR3 is TGTGCCAGCAGTTTTCAACAGATCGACACTGAAGCTTTCTTT.

This clonotype was recorded at least ten times. The V gene is TRBV7-6, the J gene TRBJ2-7; 10 positions match TRBD1. The CDR3 runs 14 residues. V lost 2 bases, J lost 5 bases, and 3 bases stayed unmatched. Germline V CDR1 and CDR2: SGHVS, FNYEAQ. The DNA of the CDR3 is TGTGCCAGCAGCTTATCTGACAGGGGGCACGAGCAGTACGTC. Translation: CASSLSDRGHEQYV.

V and J are TRBV7-6 and TRBJ2-3; D remains unclear. Deletions cut 3 bases from V and 1 base from J, with 20 bases between. The CDR3 has 18 amino acids. Germline CDR1 is SGHVS and CDR2 is FNYEAQ. CDR3 region: CASSLYSAQYSGTDTQYF. CDR3 coding DNA: TGTGCCAGCAGCTTGTATTCGGCGCAATACAGCGGCACAGATACGCAGTATTTT.